This TCR beta chain was sequenced for a study of T-cell reconstitution after alpha-beta-depleted transplantation in children. In this sample, this clonotype turned up many times. No antigen is known for it. Using unique molecular identifiers, the investigators prepared the TCRbeta library. TCRdb recomputed calls from the PCR reads with MiXCR, one row per CDR3 protein. The data contain more than 300,000 distinct CDR3 sequences, around 15% of them seen just once; the ten biggest clones take up roughly 40%. Germline V gene sequence: CDR1 DFQATT, CDR2 SNEGSKA (reference sequence). This CDR3 spans 12 amino acids. Trimming took 6 bases from V and 5 from J; bases not matched to a gene: 6. Findings and limits, study-wide: Surviving recipient T cells and thymic progenitors produced the high day-60 TCRbeta diversity seen in some patients.

This sequence joins TRBV20-1 and TRBJ1-1; 7 positions agree with TRBD1. Specimen: PBMCs, mostly from graft donor cells, collected 360 days after TCRalphabeta/CD19-depleted stem cell transplant. The sequence derives from a male patient aged 2-10 years who had a stem cell transplant for acute lymphoblastic leukemia, so the T cells may come from the graft donor. This CDR3 is CSASRGLTEAFF. The CDR3 DNA reads TGCAGTGCATCGAGGGGGCTTACTGAAGCTTTCTTT.